Sequencing of this T cell receptor beta chain was carried out in a study of T cell responses to AZD1222 COVID-19 vaccine. Researchers grouped second doses given at about 4 or about 12 weeks into one pool. Whole-study findings and limits: Unmutated regions of variants are reportedly targeted by nearly half of spike-specific TCRs.

To note about this clone: The antigen remains unidentified.

TCRdb keeps only in-frame clones here, not all; method: immunoSEQ multiplex PCR. The table includes 110,000 or so clones, around 89% detected once. CDR1 is SGHTA, CDR2 FQGNSA, per germline. This CDR3 contains 13 residues. Trimming cost V 4 bases and J 6 bases, with 7 bases left between them. V gene TRBV7-2 combines with J gene TRBJ1-6; D is undetermined. This clonotype was sampled from an adult who received the AZD1222 COVID-19 vaccine. Sequenced material: peripheral blood, taken 28 days after the second AZD1222 dose. CDR3 protein: CASSSSPNSPLHF. In DNA, the CDR3 is TGTGCCAGCAGCTCCTCCCCTAATTCACCCCTCCACTTT.